This T cell receptor (beta chain) was sequenced for a study of shared clonotypes between healthy human individuals. Study context: Researchers drew samples from a couple of women and a few men aged 18 to 49.

Per germline, CDR1 MDHEN and CDR2 SYDVKM. Between the trimmed V and J ends, which lost 2 bases and 2 bases, there was a span of 9 bases. The CDR3 spans 14 residues. Only in-frame clones appear in the TCRdb table, and some are missing; sequencing was by immunoSEQ multiplex PCR. Of more than 400,000 clones in the sample, more than 65% were seen once. Sequenced: PBMCs. J is TRBJ2-5 and V is TRBV28, with D uncertain. The source is a middle-aged woman in good health. Some clones in this sample may be carry-over from other donors' samples. CDR3 nucleotides: TGTGCCAGCAGTTTAGCCTTAGGACAAGAGACCCAGTACTTC. Protein sequence: CASSLALGQETQYF.